These 5 T cell receptor beta chains were sequenced from one sample in a study of shared clonotypes between healthy human individuals. Sequencing used immunoSEQ multiplex PCR; TCRdb keeps in-frame clones, though not all of them. Of around 650,000 clones detected, 90% to 97% appear once; the ten largest clones hold about 0.12%. Naive CD8 cells were CD45RO-negative, positively selected for CCR7, excluding terminally differentiated effector memory CD45RA+ cells. Sequencing was done on a sample of naive CD8+ T cells sorted from blood. The receptor source for this set is a woman aged 25 to 45 in good health.

V is TRBV29-1 and J is TRBJ2-7; 7 nucleotides line up with TRBD2. CDR3 length equals 13 residues. Germline trimming cut 4 bases from V and 0 bases from J; bases unmatched to any gene: 3. Germline lookup yields CDR1 SQVTM and CDR2 ANQGSEA. CDR3 sequence reads: CSVGTSDSYEQYF. The CDR3 coding sequence is TGCAGCGTTGGAACTAGCGACTCCTACGAGCAGTACTTC.

The J gene is TRBJ2-7, the V gene TRBV28; TRBD2 matches 10 bases. J was trimmed by 5 bases and V by 3 bases; bases with no gene match: 4. Germline CDR1 reads MDHEN; CDR2 reads SYDVKM. CDR3 length: 14 residues. The CDR3 nucleotides read TGTGCCAGCAGTTTCTGGCTAGCGGGGGACGAGCAGTACTTC. It yields the protein CASSFWLAGDEQYF.

In this sample, this clone turned up once. Its ends do not fully match the called genes, so a read error is possible. The chain joins TRBV9 to TRBJ2-1; weak D call: TRBD2 (5 bases). Germline loops: CDR1 SGDLS, CDR2 YYNGEE. This CDR3 region has 11 residues. The DNA for the CDR3 is TGTGCCAGCAGCGTAGTCGGGGAGTTGGTCTTC. The encoded protein is CASSVVGELVF.

J is TRBJ1-1 and V is TRBV7-2; D gene ambiguous. This CDR3 contains 14 residues. V was shortened by 3 bases and J by 1 base, with 9 bases between the two germline ends. Germline V gene sequence: CDR1 SGHTA, CDR2 FQGNSA. Written as DNA, the CDR3 is TGTGCCAGCAGCTTTACCACTCCGAACACTGAAGCTTTCTTT. Its translation: CASSFTTPNTEAFF.

With respect to this clone: This CDR3 is also generated by other DNA sequences in the sample. The chain employs TRBV5-4 and TRBJ2-1, with no clear D. Deletions cut 1 base from V and 6 bases from J, with 2 bases between. The CDR3 has 11 amino acids. Per germline, CDR1 SGHNT and CDR2 YYREEE (reference sequence). CDR3 protein: CASSLSNEQFF. CDR3 coding DNA: TGTGCCAGCAGCTTGTCCAATGAGCAGTTCTTC.